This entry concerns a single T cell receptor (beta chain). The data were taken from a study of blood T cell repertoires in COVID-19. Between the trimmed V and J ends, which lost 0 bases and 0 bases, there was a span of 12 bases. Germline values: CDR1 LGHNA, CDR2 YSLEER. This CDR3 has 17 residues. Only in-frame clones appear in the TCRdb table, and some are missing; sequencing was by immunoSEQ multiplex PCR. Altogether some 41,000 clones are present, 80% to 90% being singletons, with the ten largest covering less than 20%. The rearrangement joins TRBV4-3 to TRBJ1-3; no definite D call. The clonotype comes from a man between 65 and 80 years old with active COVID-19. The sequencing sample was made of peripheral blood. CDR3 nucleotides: TGCGCCAGCAGCCAAGATTTTGCCAGTTCCTCTGGAAACACCATATATTTT. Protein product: CASSQDFASSSGNTIYF.